Each of the 10 T cell receptor delta chains below was sequenced from the same sample in a study of gamma-delta T cells after stem cell transplantation. TCRdb re-identified clones in the RT-PCR reads via CATT. This table has 13,000 or so delta-chain clones, about 30% appearing once. Input material: gamma-delta T cells. These TCRs come from a human donor. It is not recorded whose cells these are; they may come from a transplant donor.

This clone was picked up a small number of times. The chain recombines TRDV1 with TRDJ4; 9 nucleotides agree with TRDD3. Losses at the gene ends were 3 bases for V and 0 bases for J; bases not matched to a gene: 8. The CDR3 length is 16 residues. CDR1 and CDR2 from the germline V gene are TSWWSYY and QGS. The CDR3 DNA sequence: TGTGCTCTTGGGGAGGGAGGGGGATACCCGACCAGACCCCTGATCTTT. Translation: CALGEGGGYPTRPLIF.

The chain couples TRDV1 to TRDJ1; D is unclear. CDR3 length: 16 amino acids. Trimming removed 3 bases from V and 1 base from J, with 15 bases in between. CDR1 is TSWWSYY and CDR2 is QGS in the germline V gene. CDR3 residues: CALGEPLWERTDKLIF. The CDR3, as DNA: TGTGCTCTTGGGGAGCCCCTTTGGGAACGCACCGATAAACTCATCTTT.

This clone occurred a few times. The gene calls are TRAV29/DV5 and TRDJ3, with D perhaps assigned TRDD2 or TRDD3 (5 bases each). The germline CDR1 and CDR2 sequences are NSMFDY and ISSIKDK. V was shortened by 4 bases and J by 0 bases, with 29 bases between the two germline ends. The CDR3 sequence is 22 residues long. The CDR3 loop reads CAARFRGVLGGQSSWDTRQMFF. As DNA, the CDR3 is TGTGCAGCACGTTTCAGGGGAGTCCTAGGTGGCCAGAGCTCCTGGGACACCCGACAGATGTTTTTC.

This clone was seen only a few times. CDR3: CACDTDHPPRTGGYYGTDKLIF. CDR3 DNA sequence: TGTGCCTGTGACACCGACCATCCCCCTCGAACTGGGGGATACTATGGCACCGATAAACTCATCTTT. The chain carries TRDV2 and TRDJ1; 12 nucleotides align to TRDD3. Germline V gene lookup returns CDR1 GEAIGNYY and CDR2 EKD. V was clipped by 0 bases and J by 1 base; unmatched bases: 20. This CDR3 comprises 22 residues.

The chain joins TRDV3 to TRDJ1, with 7 bases lining up with TRDD3. This CDR3 has 17 amino acids. Germline V gives CDR1 TVYSNPD, CDR2 GDNSRS (reference sequence). V shed 2 bases, J shed 3 bases, and the junction held 18 bases outside the gene matches. The CDR3 here is CAFQAQRPGGFPDKLIF. As DNA, the CDR3 is TGTGCCTTTCAAGCACAGAGACCTGGGGGTTTCCCCGATAAACTCATCTTT.

This chain links TRDV1 with TRDJ2; D is uncertain. The CDR3 sequence is 20 residues long. CDR1 and CDR2 from the germline V gene are TSWWSYY and QGS. V lost 4 bases and J 0 bases, leaving 24 bases between the germline ends. CDR3 bases: TGTGCTCTTGGGGCCCTCCGTATCGGACGCGCCTCGTCTTTGACAGCACAACTCTTCTTT. Protein sequence: CALGALRIGRASSLTAQLFF.

The gene calls are TRDV1 and TRDJ1, with 12 positions matching TRDD3. The CDR3 has 26 residues. Germline V gene data show CDR1 as TSWWSYY and CDR2 as QGS. V dropped 5 bases and J dropped 0; count of bases not matched to a gene: 34. The CDR3 DNA reads TGTGCTCTTGGGTCGACCCAACTCCCTTCCATCCTACGACTGGGGGATACCGGTCCGTACACCGATAAACTCATCTTT. This encodes CALGSTQLPSILRLGDTGPYTDKLIF.

The chain links TRDV2 to TRDJ1, with TRDD3 identical over 9 bases. V lost 3 bases, J lost 0 bases, and 19 bases stayed unmatched. CDR3 size: 20 residues. CDR1 and CDR2 from the germline V gene are GEAIGNYY and EKD. The CDR3 is CACDPHWGRPTSNYTDKLIF. The CDR3 nucleotides are TGTGCCTGTGACCCTCACTGGGGGAGACCCACCTCTAACTACACCGATAAACTCATCTTT.

The genes are TRDV1 and TRDJ2; D unresolved. Gene TRDJ1 matches the end of the DNA better, so the J call may be wrong. Germline CDR1 is TSWWSYY and CDR2 is QGS. CDR3 length: 16 amino acids. The CDR3 DNA sequence: TGTGCTCTTGGGGAACTTACGCTCCCGGGGTTCGTTAAACTCATCTTT. It is translated as CALGELTLPGFVKLIF.

V is TRAV29/DV5 and J is TRDJ1; 10 nucleotides line up with TRDD3. This CDR3 is built from 21 residues. In germline, CDR1 is NSMFDY, CDR2 ISSIKDK. With 4 bases clipped from V and 2 bases from J, the junction kept 26 bases outside the gene matches. The CDR3 protein is CAAGSISYQYWGIRVTDKLIF. The CDR3 DNA is TGTGCAGCAGGGTCTATTTCCTACCAGTACTGGGGGATTCGGGTGACCGATAAACTCATCTTT.